This TCR beta chain was sequenced in a study of blood T cell repertoires in COVID-19. This clone has only one observation. Trimming removed 5 bases from V and 6 bases from J, with 17 bases in between. Germline CDR1 MGHDK, CDR2 SYGVNS. The CDR3 has 14 residues. Original data processing: Nucleated cell counts were estimated from reference gene primer amplification. Clones were read by immunoSEQ multiplex PCR, and TCRdb kept only the in-frame ones, dropping some. Clonal size and the V and J genes are those of that table, whereas D and trimming came from the DNA. This table holds some 300,000 clones, around 92% found once.

The source material was PBMCs or T cells enriched from blood (not recorded which). J is TRBJ2-7 and V is TRBV25-1, with a tentative D call TRBD1 (6 bases). The receptor was derived from a woman aged 50 to 65 who had been exposed to COVID-19. The CDR3 loop is CASSRTGLIGEQYF. CDR3 DNA: TGTGCCAGCAGTAGAACAGGGCTGATCGGCGAGCAGTACTTC.